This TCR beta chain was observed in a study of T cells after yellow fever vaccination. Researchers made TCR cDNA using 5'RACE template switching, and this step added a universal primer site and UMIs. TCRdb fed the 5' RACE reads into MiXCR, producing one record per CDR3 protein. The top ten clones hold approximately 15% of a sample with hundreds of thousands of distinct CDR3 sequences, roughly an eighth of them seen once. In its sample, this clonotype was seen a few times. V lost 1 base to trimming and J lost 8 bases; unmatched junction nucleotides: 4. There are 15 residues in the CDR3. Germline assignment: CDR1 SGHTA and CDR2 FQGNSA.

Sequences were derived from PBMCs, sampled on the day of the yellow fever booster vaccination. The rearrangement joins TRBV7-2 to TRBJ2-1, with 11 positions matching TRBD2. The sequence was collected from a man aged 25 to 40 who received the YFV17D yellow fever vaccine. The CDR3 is CASSLELAGVYEQFF. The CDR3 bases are TGTGCCAGCAGCTTAGAACTAGCGGGAGTCTATGAGCAGTTCTTC. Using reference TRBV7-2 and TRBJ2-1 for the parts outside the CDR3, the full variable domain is GAGVSQSPSNKVTEKGKDVELRCDPISGHTALYWYRQSLGQGLEFLIYFQGNSAPDKSGLPSDRFSAERTGGSVSTLTIQRTQQEDSAVYLCASSLELAGVYEQFFGPGTRLTVL.